Detailed here is one TCR beta chain. No cognate antigen has been identified for it. No clone much larger than this one lies a single base away; base qualities are absent. Via the germline V gene, CDR1 is SGHVS and CDR2 FQNEAQ. V is shortened by 0 bases, J by 7 bases, and the region joining them spans 12 bases. The CDR3 has 14 amino acids, counting the end cysteine and phenylalanine. This entry keeps only the CDR3 DNA: 42 bases, framed from base 1. These data come from a study of blood T cell repertoires in COVID-19 (dated by TCRdb to the early 2020s). Looking at the study overall: Samples covering the acute and convalescent phases of COVID-19 were provided by collaborators in the United States, Italy and Spain. The material from the prospective study consisted of cDNA or gDNA derived from T cells, B-cell-depleted T cells, or PBMCs. Deeply sampled blood TCRbeta repertoires from subjects exposed to, actively infected with, or recovered from COVID-19 were included in the dataset. The repertoires were released in a freely available public database meant as a resource for research on the immune response to SARS-CoV-2. The samples were drawn from the first 160 participants of the ongoing ImmuneRACE study and from some 1,300 subjects provided by 6 global collaborators. Sample metadata almost always included a de-identified subject ID, COVID-19 status, age in years and sex. Where available, HLA class I and class II types were taken from metadata supplied by the sample provider and were not determined by assay-based typing. The paper's findings and limits, for the study overall: Clinical and demographic metadata were provided uncurated, with the amount varying by source and participant.

Collaborating institutions collected whole blood in K2EDTA tubes following their own protocols. Collaborator samples were shipped for TCRbeta analysis as frozen whole blood, isolated PBMCs, or DNA extracted from either sample type. TCRbeta CDR3 regions were amplified from genomic DNA using the immunoSEQ Assay, a bias-controlled multiplex PCR. The original pipeline was this. Within the assay, amplification of reference gene primers was used to estimate how many nucleated cells each sample contained. Sequence reads were collapsed and filtered to measure the absolute abundance of every unique TCRbeta CDR3 rearrangement. For each sample, productive Simpson clonality was calculated as the square root of Simpson's diversity index across productive rearrangements. In TCRdb, the immuneACCESS table is reduced to in-frame sequences with V and J assigned. These tables do not hold every clone; where another copy was compared, an unresolved V gene accounts for under half, and the others remain unexplained. Clone size and V and J calls were adopted from that table, with D and trimming inferred from the DNA. This sample gives approximately 280,000 clones in total; roughly nine tenths of them show up just once. Clones ranked in the top ten supply roughly 2.3% of the sample.

The chain uses TRBV7-8 and TRBJ1-2; matching of 5 bases hints at TRBD1 as the D gene. This TCR was sampled from a man between 45 and 60 years old with acute or convalescent COVID-19. Material for sequencing was peripheral blood. The sequenced DNA is TGTGCCAGCAGCTTAGCGGGGGGGATGGTTGGCTACACCTTC. It codes for CASSLAGGMVGYTF.